This T cell receptor beta chain was recorded in a study of blood T cell repertoires in COVID-19. Study-wide background: Both acute and convalescent COVID-19 samples were obtained from the United States, Italy and Spain.

The germline V gene encodes CDR1 LNHDA and CDR2 SQIVND (reference sequence). J was trimmed by 5 bases and V by 8 bases; bases with no gene match: 6. The CDR3 covers 13 residues. Generated by immunoSEQ multiplex PCR, the TCRdb table keeps only in-frame clones and is missing some. This sample has roughly 130,000 clones, with approximately 83% found just once. The TCR was taken from a woman older than 75 with acute or convalescent COVID-19. This rearrangement joins TRBV19 to TRBJ1-5; 7 nucleotides agree with TRBD1. Sequencing was done on a sample of peripheral blood. In DNA, the CDR3 is TGTGCCAGTCGACAGGGACGGGATCAGCCCCAGCATTTT. Encoded protein: CASRQGRDQPQHF.